This TCR beta chain was identified during a study of blood T cell repertoires in COVID-19. Turning to the study itself: Italy, Spain and the United States were the sources of the convalescent and acute COVID-19 samples. T cells, B-cell-depleted T cells, or PBMCs supplied cDNA or gDNA.

Study processing details: Estimation of nucleated cell counts was performed using reference gene primer amplification. The assay was immunoSEQ multiplex PCR, and TCRdb's table has in-frame clones only and misses some. V, J and clone size are those of that table, while D and trimming were read from the DNA. Of a few hundred thousand clones listed, roughly 87% are singletons. Recovered status applied to Cohort 3 donors who had two consecutive negative PCRs. It also applied to those with clearance or with symptom resolution. As concerns this clone: Other nucleotide sequences from this sample produce the same CDR3.

The CDR3 has 13 residues. V was shortened by 3 bases and J by 5 bases, with 10 bases between the two germline ends. Sequencing input: PBMCs or T cells enriched from blood (not recorded which). V is TRBV12-3 or TRBV12-4 and J is TRBJ1-2, with D possibly being TRBD1 (5 bases). This TCR was recovered from a woman aged 18-29 years who had recovered from COVID-19. CDR3 protein: CASSLQGYYGYTF. CDR3 nucleotides: TGTGCCAGCAGTTTGCAGGGTTATTATGGCTACACCTTC.